This T cell receptor (beta chain) was retrieved from a study of blood T cells in healthy people across ages. Study observations and caveats: Long-lived donors exceeded aged donors in naive CD4+ cells and diversity. No one knew whether donors had CMV, which possibly confounded expanded clonotype changes. Older age coincided with a roughly linear decline in TCR beta diversity per million T cells.

The second PCR ran roughly 7 to 12 cycles with a sample-barcoded 5' primer and J-beta primers. Unique molecular identifiers of 12 random nucleotides labeled each cDNA. TCRdb analysed the 5' RACE reads with MiXCR anew, one entry per CDR3 protein. The sample lists just over 1 million distinct CDR3 sequences; 40% to 55% were seen once. The CDR3 sequence is 16 residues long. Details on this clonotype: Its antigen is still unknown.

The sequence derives from an older woman in good health. V and J are TRBV21-1 and TRBJ1-2; the table's D gene call, TRBD1, was not cross checked with the DNA. TRBV21-1 is tagged as a pseudogene. Sequences were obtained from blood. The chain's CDR3 is CASSKARGQGFYGYTF. DNA for the CDR3: TGTGCCAGCAGCAAAGCGAGGGGACAGGGGTTCTATGGCTACACCTTC.